This record looks at one T cell receptor beta chain sequence and its context. The data stem from a study of Ad26.COV2.S vaccination and SARS-CoV-2 variants. Study context: Within the COV1001 Ad26.COV2.S trial arm, the donor was enrolled. Once or twice, 56 days apart, Ad26.COV2.S was delivered intramuscularly.

This CDR3 is built from 13 residues. Between the trimmed V and J ends, which lost 2 bases and 7 bases, there was a span of 12 bases. Looked up from germline, CDR1 is MNHEY and CDR2 is SVGAGI. Libraries were prepared by immunoSEQ multiplex PCR; TCRdb keeps only in-frame clonotypes and omits some of them. This table has about 480,000 clones, around 85% appearing once. As for treatment: around 19 received Ad26.COV2.S at low or high dose, single or two shots; about 5 received placebo; per-sample allocation not given. Day 63 following the first vaccine or placebo injection was when the samples were taken. This person who donated was an adult of 18-55 years in Boston.

J is TRBJ2-7 and V is TRBV6-5; D assignment may be TRBD1 or TRBD2 (5 bases each). Specimen: peripheral blood, collected in a trial of Ad26.COV2.S vaccine versus placebo. This TCR was sampled from a person between 18 and 60 years old who received the Ad26.COV2.S COVID-19 vaccine or a placebo. The CDR3 loop is CASSYIRGREQYF. CDR3 nucleotide sequence: TGTGCCAGCAGTTACATCCGGGGCCGGGAGCAGTACTTC.